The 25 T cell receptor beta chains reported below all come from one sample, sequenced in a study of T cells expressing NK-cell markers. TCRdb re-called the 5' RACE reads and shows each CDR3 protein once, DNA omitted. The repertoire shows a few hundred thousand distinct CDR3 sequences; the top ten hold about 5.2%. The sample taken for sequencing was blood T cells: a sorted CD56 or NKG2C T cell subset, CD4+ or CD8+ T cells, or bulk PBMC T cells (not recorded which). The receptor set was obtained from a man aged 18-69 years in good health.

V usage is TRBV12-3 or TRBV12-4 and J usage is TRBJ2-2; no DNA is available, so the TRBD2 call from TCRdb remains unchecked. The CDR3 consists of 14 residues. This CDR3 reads CASSSPSGVGELFF.

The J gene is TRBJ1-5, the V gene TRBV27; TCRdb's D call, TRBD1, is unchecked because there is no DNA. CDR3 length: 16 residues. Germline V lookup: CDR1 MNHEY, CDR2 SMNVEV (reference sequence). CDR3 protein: CASSLRTGMGNQPQHF.

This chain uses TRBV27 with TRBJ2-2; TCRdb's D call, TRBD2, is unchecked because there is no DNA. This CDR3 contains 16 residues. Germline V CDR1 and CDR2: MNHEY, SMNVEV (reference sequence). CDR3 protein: CASSSGLDRDTGELFF.

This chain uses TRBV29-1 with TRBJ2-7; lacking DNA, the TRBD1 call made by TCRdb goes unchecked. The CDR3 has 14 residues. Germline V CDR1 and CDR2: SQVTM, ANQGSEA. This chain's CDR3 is CSVEDQRTGDEQYF.

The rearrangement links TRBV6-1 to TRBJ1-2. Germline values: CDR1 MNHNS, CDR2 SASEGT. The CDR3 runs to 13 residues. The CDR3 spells CASTVTPDYGYTF.

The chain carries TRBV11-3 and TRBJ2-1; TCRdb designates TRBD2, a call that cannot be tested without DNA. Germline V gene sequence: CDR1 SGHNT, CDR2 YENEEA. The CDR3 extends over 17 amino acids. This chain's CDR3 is CASSISTLAGGGNEQFF.

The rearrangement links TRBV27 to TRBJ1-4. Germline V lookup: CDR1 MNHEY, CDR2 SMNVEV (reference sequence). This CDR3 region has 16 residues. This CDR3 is CASSSQMTLMEEKLFF.

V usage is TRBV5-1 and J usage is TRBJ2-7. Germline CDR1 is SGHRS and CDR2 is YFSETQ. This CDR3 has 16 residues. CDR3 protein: CASSPRLDTGSYEQYF.

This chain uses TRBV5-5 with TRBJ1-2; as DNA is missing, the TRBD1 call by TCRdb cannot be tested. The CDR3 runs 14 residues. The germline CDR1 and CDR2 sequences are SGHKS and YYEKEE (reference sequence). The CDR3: CASSSSGGAGGYTF.

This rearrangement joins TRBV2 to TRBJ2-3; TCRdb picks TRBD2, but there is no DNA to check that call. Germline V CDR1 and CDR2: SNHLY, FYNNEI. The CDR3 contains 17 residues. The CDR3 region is CASSPGLAGLSTDTQYF.

The CDR3: CASSFGTGDNEQYF. The rearrangement links TRBV7-9 to TRBJ2-7; no DNA is available, so the TRBD1 call from TCRdb remains unchecked. This CDR3 region has 14 residues. Germline V gene lookup returns CDR1 SEHNR and CDR2 FQNEAQ (reference sequence).

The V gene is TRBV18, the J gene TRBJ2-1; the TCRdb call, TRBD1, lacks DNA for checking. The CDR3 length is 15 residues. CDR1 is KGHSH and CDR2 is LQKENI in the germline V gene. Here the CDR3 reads CASSRQGSDYNEQFF.

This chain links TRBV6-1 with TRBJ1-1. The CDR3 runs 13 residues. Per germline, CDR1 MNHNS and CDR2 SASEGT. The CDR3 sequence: CASSRDMDHEAFF.

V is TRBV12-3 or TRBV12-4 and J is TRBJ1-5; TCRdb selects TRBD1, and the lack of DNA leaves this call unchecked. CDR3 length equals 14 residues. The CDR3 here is CASSLTDKRQPQHF.

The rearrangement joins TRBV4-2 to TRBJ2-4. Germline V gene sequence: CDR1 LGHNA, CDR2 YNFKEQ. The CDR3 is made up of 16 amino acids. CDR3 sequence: CASSPEVMGAKNIQYF.

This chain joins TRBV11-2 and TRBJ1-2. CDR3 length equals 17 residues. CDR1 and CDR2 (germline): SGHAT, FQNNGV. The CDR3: CASILDSSTWTDYGYTF.

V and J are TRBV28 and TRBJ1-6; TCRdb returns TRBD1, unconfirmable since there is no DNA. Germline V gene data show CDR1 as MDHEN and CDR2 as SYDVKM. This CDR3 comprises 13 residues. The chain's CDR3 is CASSLGHNSPLHF.

CDR3 loop: CASAGNYPRRETQYF. The chain has TRBV6-1 and TRBJ2-5; TCRdb returns TRBD2, unconfirmable since there is no DNA. CDR1 is MNHNS and CDR2 is SASEGT in the germline V gene. CDR3 size: 15 residues.

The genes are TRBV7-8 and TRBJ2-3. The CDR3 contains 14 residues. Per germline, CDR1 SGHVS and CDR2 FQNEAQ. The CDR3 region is CASSLAEVSDTQYF.

CDR3 protein: CASSKSREYEQYF. The rearrangement joins TRBV21-1 to TRBJ2-7. TRBV21-1 is a known pseudogene. The CDR3 runs to 13 residues.

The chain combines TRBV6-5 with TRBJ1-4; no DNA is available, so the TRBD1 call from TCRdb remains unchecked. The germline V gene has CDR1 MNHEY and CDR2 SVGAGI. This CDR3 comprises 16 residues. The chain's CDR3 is CASSYDGQLTYEKLFF.

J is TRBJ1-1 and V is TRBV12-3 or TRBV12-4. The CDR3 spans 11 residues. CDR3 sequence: CASRTMTEAFF.

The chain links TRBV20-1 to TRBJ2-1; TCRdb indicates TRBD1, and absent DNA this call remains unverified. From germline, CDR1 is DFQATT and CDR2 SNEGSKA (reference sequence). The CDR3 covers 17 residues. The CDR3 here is CSARAFGGLGTYNEQFF.

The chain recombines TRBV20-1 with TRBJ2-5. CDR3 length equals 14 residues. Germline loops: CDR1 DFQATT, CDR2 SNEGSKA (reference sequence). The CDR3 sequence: CSATSRTYSETQYF.

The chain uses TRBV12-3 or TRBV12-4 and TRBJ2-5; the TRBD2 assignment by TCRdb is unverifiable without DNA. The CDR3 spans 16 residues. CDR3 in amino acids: CASSLGAGVNQETQYF.